The clone carrying this T cell receptor beta chain has at least ten counts. The record originates from a study of Graves' ophthalmopathy and Graves' hyperthyroidism. RNA transcripts were the source from which TCR beta CDR3 regions were amplified. First-round RT-PCR relied on HTBI primers, and a second-round multiplex PCR came next. TCRdb fed the multiplex PCR reads into MiXCR, producing one record per CDR3 protein. Of about 1.1 million distinct CDR3 sequences listed, 35% to 40% were seen once; the top ten hold around 10%. Germline CDR1 and CDR2: SGHTA and FQGNSA. The CDR3 contains 14 residues. V lost 5 bases to trimming and J lost 2 bases, with 9 bases between them.

The material sequenced was peripheral blood or thyroid tissue (not recorded which). The TCR originated in an adult man with Graves' hyperthyroidism. The chain joins TRBV7-2 to TRBJ2-2; D might be TRBD1 or TRBD2, each matching 5 bases. The CDR3 is CASSTGTNTGELFF. Written as DNA, the CDR3 is TGTGCCAGCAGCACCGGGACCAACACCGGGGAGCTGTTTTTT.